The 32 T cell receptor beta chains given below trace back to one sample, sequenced in a study of blood T cell repertoires in COVID-19. Sequenced by immunoSEQ multiplex PCR; TCRdb stores in-frame clones only, minus some. Here the sample spans around 72,000 clones, about 87% being singletons. Sequencing input: peripheral blood. The receptor set was obtained from a woman in her 50s with acute or convalescent COVID-19.

Notes on this clone: The DNA is left out, because the CDR3 cannot be placed on it with certainty; the CDR3 is given as TCRdb lists it. This chain uses TRBV21-1 with TRBJ1-4; the D segment call TRBD1 is taken from the table without a DNA check. TRBV21-1 is labeled a pseudogene. The CDR3 sequence runs 17 residues, both termini included. CDR3 amino acids: CASSKGQVGQGNEKLFF.

The V and J genes are TRBV19 and TRBJ1-6; no clear D gene. The CDR3 runs 16 residues. Germline V gene sequence: CDR1 LNHDA, CDR2 SQIVND (reference sequence). Trimming removed 1 base from V and 9 bases from J, with 16 bases in between. CDR3 bases: TGTGCCAGTAGTATAGGAGTTGATACCGGGTTTTCACCCCTCCACTTT. Translation: CASSIGVDTGFSPLHF.

The rearrangement links TRBV3-1 (or the pseudogene TRBV3-2) to TRBJ2-3, with a tentative D call TRBD2 (6 bases). The CDR3 is 15 residues long. V was trimmed by 5 bases and J by 0 bases, leaving 12 bases between them. The germline gives CDR1 LGHDT, CDR2 YNNKEL (reference sequence). Here the CDR3 reads CASSSAGYSTDTQYF. The CDR3 DNA is TGTGCCAGCAGCTCAGCGGGCTATAGCACAGATACGCAGTATTTT.

The chain employs TRBV19 and TRBJ2-2; possibly TRBD2 for D (5 bases). Germline V gives CDR1 LNHDA, CDR2 SQIVND (reference sequence). The CDR3 runs to 16 residues. V lost 4 bases, J lost 3 bases, and 15 bases lay in between. CDR3 sequence reads: CASSTRRAGDTGELFF. As DNA, the CDR3 is TGTGCCAGTAGTACTCGAAGGGCCGGGGACACCGGGGAGCTGTTTTTT.

This chain links TRBV19 with TRBJ1-1; 7 bases are a match to TRBD1. Germline V gives CDR1 LNHDA, CDR2 SQIVND (reference sequence). This CDR3 is 18 amino acids long. Trimming took 4 bases from V and 1 from J; bases not matched to a gene: 15. For the CDR3, the DNA is TGTGCCAGTAGTAGGGGGAGACAGGGCGTTCAGGGGAACACTGAAGCTTTCTTT. As protein: CASSRGRQGVQGNTEAFF.

The chain combines TRBV29-1 with TRBJ1-1, with D maybe TRBD1 (6 bases). Germline lookup yields CDR1 SQVTM and CDR2 ANQGSEA. The CDR3 has 13 residues. V lost 4 bases and J 0 bases, leaving 9 bases between the germline ends. The CDR3 coding sequence is TGCAGCGTTGTGGACAGCTTGAACACTGAAGCTTTCTTT. The encoded protein is CSVVDSLNTEAFF.

V usage is TRBV5-1 and J usage is TRBJ2-3; 11 bases map to TRBD2. Per germline, CDR1 SGHRS and CDR2 YFSETQ. With V trimmed by 4 bases and J by 2 bases, 6 bases remained unmatched. The CDR3 contains 16 residues. Written as DNA, the CDR3 is TGCGCCAGCAGCGCTACTAGCGGGGGCCTCACAGATACGCAGTATTTT. Translated, it gives CASSATSGGLTDTQYF.

This chain joins TRBV30 and TRBJ1-1, with TRBD1 matching 8 bases. The CDR3 contains 11 residues. Germline V gene lookup returns CDR1 GTSNPN and CDR2 SVGIG (reference sequence). J was trimmed by 9 bases and V by 5 bases; bases with no gene match: 5. The CDR3 coding sequence is TGTGCCTGGGGGACAGGCCGAAAAGCTTTCTTT. The encoded protein is CAWGTGRKAFF.

The genes are TRBV6-5 and TRBJ2-5; 8 positions agree with TRBD1. The junction had 8 bases not matched to a gene; V was cut back by 6 bases and J by 5 bases. The V gene's germline CDR1 is MNHEY and CDR2 SVGAGI. The CDR3 consists of 14 residues. The CDR3 DNA sequence: TGTGCCAGCAGAGTCCAGGGGGCGATGGAGACCCAGTACTTC. Translating gives CASRVQGAMETQYF.

The V gene is TRBV30, the J gene TRBJ2-7; D unresolved. This CDR3 comprises 13 residues. Germline V lookup: CDR1 GTSNPN, CDR2 SVGIG (reference sequence). The germline V and J ends were trimmed by 1 base and 7 bases, with 14 bases remaining between them. In nucleotides, the CDR3 is TGTGCCTGGAGTGGAGGCACCCCTGCAGAGCAGTACTTC. Encoded protein: CAWSGGTPAEQYF.

The chain combines TRBV5-1 with TRBJ2-1; possible D gene TRBD2, 6 bases. The CDR3 consists of 15 residues. Germline-derived CDR1 and CDR2 are SGHRS and YFSETQ. Trimming shortened V by 2 bases and J by 0 bases, and 9 bases separated the two germline ends. The CDR3 region has the DNA TGCGCCAGCAGCTTTAGCGGCAGCTCCTACAATGAGCAGTTCTTC. This encodes CASSFSGSSYNEQFF.

This clone appeared a single time. The rearrangement uses TRBV23-1 and TRBJ2-1, with D unclear. TRBV23-1 counts as an open reading frame of uncertain function. The CDR3 is made up of 14 amino acids. V was cut by 0 bases and J by 6 bases, with 9 bases left in between. CDR3 loop: CASSQSGAGNEQFF. DNA of the CDR3: TGCGCCAGCAGTCAATCAGGAGCCGGCAATGAGCAGTTCTTC.

This clone was recorded only once. The V call is TRBV6-5, the J call TRBJ1-6; D gene unclear. The V and J ends lost 9 bases and 6 bases respectively, with 15 bases between them. Per the germline V gene, CDR1 is MNHEY and CDR2 is SVGAGI. The CDR3 consists of 14 residues. The CDR3 loop reads CASAGGVANSPLHF. In DNA form, the CDR3 reads TGTGCCAGTGCCGGAGGAGTAGCTAATTCACCCCTCCACTTT.

The V call is TRBV7-2, the J call TRBJ1-1, with D unclear. Germline V gene lookup returns CDR1 SGHTA and CDR2 FQGNSA. The V and J ends lost 6 bases and 0 bases respectively, with 8 bases between them. The CDR3 is 13 residues long. The CDR3 loop reads CASSSRVNTEAFF. The CDR3, as DNA: TGTGCCAGCAGTTCGCGGGTGAACACTGAAGCTTTCTTT.

This clone was seen a few times. The V gene is TRBV6-5, the J gene TRBJ1-2; 8 bases map to TRBD1. Looked up from germline, CDR1 is MNHEY and CDR2 is SVGAGI. This CDR3 comprises 14 residues. The V gene end was trimmed by 2 bases and the J gene end by 8 bases; junction bases not matched to a gene: 7. CDR3 nucleotides: TGTGCCAGCAGTTACCTTACCGGGACAGGAGGCTACACCTTC. Translated, it gives CASSYLTGTGGYTF.

This chain links TRBV5-4 with TRBJ1-4, with D possibly matching TRBD1 (6 bases). CDR1 and CDR2 (germline): SGHNT, YYREEE (reference sequence). This CDR3 has 16 residues. With 0 bases removed from V and 5 bases from J, the gap between germline ends came to 14 bases. Here the CDR3 DNA reads TGTGCCAGCAGCTTGGCCGGTTCGACAGGAAATGAAAAACTGTTTTTT. Residues: CASSLAGSTGNEKLFF.

J is TRBJ1-2 and V is TRBV7-9; D is possibly TRBD1 (5 bases). The CDR3 totals 13 residues. Germline-derived CDR1 and CDR2 are SEHNR and FQNEAQ (reference sequence). V was pared by 2 bases and J by 7 bases, with 11 bases between. The CDR3 loop reads CASSLQGGFGYTF. CDR3 bases: TGTGCCAGCAGCTTACAGGGAGGTTTTGGCTACACCTTC. The whole variable domain, filled in from reference TRBV7-9 and TRBJ1-2, reads DTGVSQNPRHKITKRGQNVTFRCDPISEHNRLYWYRQTLGQGPEFLTYFQNEAQLEKSRLLSDRFSAERPKGSFSTLEIQRTEQGDSAMYLCASSLQGGFGYTFGSGTRLTVV.

The chain employs TRBV2 and TRBJ1-2, with 8 positions matching TRBD1. Germline-derived CDR1 and CDR2 are SNHLY and FYNNEI. J gave up 8 bases and V 3 bases, and 5 bases lay outside the gene matches. This CDR3 spans 13 amino acids. The CDR3 DNA sequence: TGTGCCAGCAGTGAGGACAGGGTCTTCGGCTACACCTTC. It translates to CASSEDRVFGYTF.

The chain recombines TRBV27 with TRBJ1-1; D gene uncertain. The germline V and J ends were trimmed by 3 bases and 5 bases, with 10 bases remaining between them. Germline CDR1 is MNHEY and CDR2 is SMNVEV (reference sequence). The CDR3 is made up of 13 amino acids. CDR3 bases: TGTGCCAGCAGTTTGCCGGGTTATACTGAAGCTTTCTTT. It encodes CASSLPGYTEAFF.

This chain uses TRBV29-1 with TRBJ2-1; D unresolved. The CDR3 spans 11 residues. CDR1 and CDR2 from the germline V gene are SQVTM and ANQGSEA. V was clipped by 6 bases and J by 6 bases, with 9 bases between them. The DNA for the CDR3 is TGCAGCGTAATACATACCAATGAGCAGTTCTTC. It encodes CSVIHTNEQFF.

V usage is TRBV12-3 or TRBV12-4 and J usage is TRBJ1-5; possible D gene TRBD1, 6 bases. This CDR3 comprises 12 residues. V lost 6 bases and J 6 bases, leaving 9 bases between the germline ends. CDR3 DNA: TGTGCCAGCAGACCGACAGGTCAGCCCCAGCATTTT. Translating gives CASRPTGQPQHF.

The count of this clone is one. The rearrangement uses TRBV5-5 and TRBJ1-5; D is undetermined. CDR3 length: 15 residues. V gave up 2 bases and J gave up 6 bases, with 15 bases separating them. Per germline, CDR1 SGHKS and CDR2 YYEKEE (reference sequence). Here the CDR3 reads CASSLDFGVGQPQHF. The CDR3 bases are TGTGCCAGCAGCTTAGATTTCGGGGTAGGTCAGCCCCAGCATTTT.

This clone was recorded a few times. J is TRBJ1-6 and V is TRBV28, with D hard to call. V gave up 1 base and J gave up 7 bases, with 11 bases separating them. Per the germline V gene, CDR1 is MDHEN and CDR2 is SYDVKM. The CDR3 runs to 15 residues. The CDR3 protein is CASSLLDGNNSPLHF. CDR3 DNA sequence: TGTGCCAGCAGTTTATTGGACGGGAACAATTCACCCCTCCACTTT.

For this clone: The junction departs from germline at one end; a sequencing error may be responsible. The chain recombines TRBV4-1 with TRBJ1-3, with D unresolved. The CDR3 totals 14 residues. Germline assignment: CDR1 MGHRA and CDR2 YSYEKL. The CDR3: CASSQDPSRGHGDF. For the CDR3, the DNA is TGCGCCAGCAGCCAAGATCCCTCGCGAGGGCACGGTGATTTT.

The rearrangement uses TRBV5-5 and TRBJ1-4; 9 positions agree with TRBD1. Germline V gene data show CDR1 as SGHKS and CDR2 as YYEKEE (reference sequence). Losses at the gene ends were 0 bases for V and 7 bases for J; bases not matched to a gene: 7. The CDR3 runs 16 residues. In DNA form, the CDR3 reads TGTGCCAGCAGCTTGGAAGGGGACAGGGTTGCTGAAAAACTGTTTTTT. It codes for CASSLEGDRVAEKLFF.

This chain joins TRBV27 and TRBJ2-3; 11 bases line up with TRBD2. Unmatched junction bases numbered 7, after V lost 6 bases and J lost 2 bases. CDR1 MNHEY and CDR2 SMNVEV come from the germline V gene (reference sequence). This CDR3 region has 16 residues. The CDR3 region has the DNA TGTGCCAGCAGAGGGACTAGCGGAGGGGTCACAGATACGCAGTATTTT. It encodes CASRGTSGGVTDTQYF.

The V gene is TRBV3-1 (or the pseudogene TRBV3-2), the J gene TRBJ2-7, with a weak D call TRBD1 (6 bases). Germline CDR1 and CDR2: LGHDT and YNNKEL (reference sequence). This CDR3 contains 14 residues. Between the trimmed V and J ends, which lost 1 base and 3 bases, there was a span of 10 bases. Written as DNA, the CDR3 is TGTGCCAGCAGCCAAGGGACAGCCGTCTACGAGCAGTACTTC. This codes for CASSQGTAVYEQYF.

The sample holds one count of this clone. This chain joins TRBV5-4 and TRBJ2-1; 8 bases line up with TRBD1. The V and J ends lost 2 bases and 10 bases, in that order; junction bases with no gene match: 11. CDR1 is SGHNT, CDR2 YYREEE, per germline (reference sequence). The CDR3 extends over 15 amino acids. The chain's CDR3 is CASSFGQGNSREQFF. CDR3 in DNA: TGTGCCAGCAGCTTCGGACAGGGTAATTCCAGGGAGCAGTTCTTC.

This chain links TRBV19 with TRBJ2-2, with 8 nucleotides matching TRBD2. This CDR3 region has 15 residues. Per germline, CDR1 LNHDA and CDR2 SQIVND (reference sequence). Trimming at V came to 6 bases and at J to 6 bases, leaving 9 bases not matched to a gene. CDR3 amino acids: CASSNSGVWAGELFF. Written as DNA, the CDR3 is TGTGCCAGTAGCAATAGCGGGGTTTGGGCCGGGGAGCTGTTTTTT. The variable domain in full, with the rest retrieved from reference TRBV19 and TRBJ2-2, is DGGITQSPKYLFRKEGQNVTLSCEQNLNHDAMYWYRQDPGQGLRLIYYSQIVNDFQKGDIAEGYSVSREKKESFPLTVTSAQKNPTAFYLCASSNSGVWAGELFFGEGSRLTVL.

The chain combines TRBV19 with TRBJ2-7, with TRBD1 identical over 9 bases. Per germline, CDR1 LNHDA and CDR2 SQIVND (reference sequence). Trimming at V came to 6 bases and at J to 3 bases, leaving 6 bases not matched to a gene. The CDR3 spans 14 residues. CDR3 coding DNA: TGTGCCAGTAGAACAGGGGGCGCAGTCTACGAGCAGTACTTC. This translates into CASRTGGAVYEQYF.

J is TRBJ1-1 and V is TRBV5-6; 9 bases are shared with TRBD1. CDR1 and CDR2 from the germline V gene are SGHDT and YYEEEE. The CDR3 totals 15 residues. V lost 3 bases, J lost 0 bases, and 3 bases stayed unmatched. CDR3 protein: CASSYGQGLNTEAFF. The CDR3 coding sequence is TGTGCCAGCAGCTACGGACAGGGGCTGAACACTGAAGCTTTCTTT.

The rearrangement uses TRBV6-4 and TRBJ2-2, with 10 bases fitting TRBD1. Germline trimming cut 6 bases from V and 4 bases from J; bases unmatched to any gene: 5. The germline V gene encodes CDR1 MRHNA and CDR2 SNTAGT. This CDR3 has 15 amino acids. The CDR3 DNA reads TGTGCCAGCAGGAGACAGGGGGCGGTCACCGGGGAGCTGTTTTTT. It is translated as CASRRQGAVTGELFF.